This T cell receptor beta chain is drawn from a study of graft-versus-host responses after intestinal transplantation. At the level of the study: Every one of the recipients received anti-thymocyte globulin induction and afterwards took tacrolimus and steroids for around three years.

Germline CDR1 MNHNS, CDR2 SASEGT. The ends lost 7 bases at V and 4 bases at J; junction bases unmatched: 8. This CDR3 comprises 14 residues. Only in-frame clones appear in the TCRdb table, and some are missing; sequencing was by immunoSEQ multiplex PCR. Of about 85,000 clones in the sample, more than 85% were seen once. Regarding this clone: The antigen is unknown.

Source: unstimulated CD8+ T cells sorted from spleen or lymph node cells, taken before transplant. The rearrangement uses TRBV6-1 and TRBJ2-7, with 9 nucleotides matching TRBD2. The sequence came from a human donor who was the organ donor for an intestinal transplant. The CDR3 sequence is CASITTSGSYEQYF. The CDR3 DNA sequence: TGTGCCAGCATTACGACTAGCGGAAGTTACGAGCAGTACTTC.